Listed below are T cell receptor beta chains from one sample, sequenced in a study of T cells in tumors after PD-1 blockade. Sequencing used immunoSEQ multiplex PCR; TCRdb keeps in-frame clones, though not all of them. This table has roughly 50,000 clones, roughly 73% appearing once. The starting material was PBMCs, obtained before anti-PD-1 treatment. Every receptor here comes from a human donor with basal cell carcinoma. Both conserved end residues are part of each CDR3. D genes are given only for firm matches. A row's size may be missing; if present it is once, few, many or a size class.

CDR3nt: TGTGCCACCAGCAGAGACGTGGAGACCCAGTACTTC
CDR3aa: CATSRDVETQYF
len: 12
d_gene: .
abundance: few
v_gene: TRBV15
j_gene: TRBJ2-5

CDR3nt: TGTGCCAGTCGCGAAGGGGGGCCTGGCACCGGGGAGCTGTTTTTT
CDR3aa: CASREGGPGTGELFF
len: 15
d_gene: .
abundance: .
v_gene: TRBV9
j_gene: TRBJ2-2

CDR3nt: TGTGCCAGCAGGTGGTCTGCAACTAATGAAAAACTGTTTTTT
CDR3aa: CASRWSATNEKLFF
len: 14
d_gene: .
abundance: .
v_gene: TRBV5-8
j_gene: TRBJ1-4

CDR3nt: TGTGCCAGCAGGAGGGGTCTAGCGGGGGGGCAGGAGCAGTACTTC
CDR3aa: CASRRGLAGGQEQYF
len: 15
d_gene: TRBD2
abundance: .
v_gene: TRBV2
j_gene: TRBJ2-7

CDR3nt: TGCGCCAGCAGCCCCGACGATGACTATGGCTACACCTTC
CDR3aa: CASSPDDDYGYTF
len: 13
d_gene: .
abundance: .
v_gene: TRBV5-1
j_gene: TRBJ1-2

CDR3nt: TGTGCCAGCAGCCCCGGGACAGTCACAGATACGCAGTATTTT
CDR3aa: CASSPGTVTDTQYF
len: 14
d_gene: TRBD1
abundance: .
v_gene: TRBV5-4
j_gene: TRBJ2-3

CDR3nt: TGTGCCAGCAGTCTGGAGGCGCGTAACATAAACTATGGCTACACCTTC
CDR3aa: CASSLEARNINYGYTF
len: 16
d_gene: .
abundance: few
v_gene: TRBV28
j_gene: TRBJ1-2

CDR3nt: TGTGCCACCAGTGGCCCGGGAACGAGCAATCAGCCCCAGCATTTT
CDR3aa: CATSGPGTSNQPQHF
len: 15
d_gene: .
abundance: .
v_gene: TRBV24-1
j_gene: TRBJ1-5

CDR3nt: TGTGCCTGGAGTGTAAAGGGAAATGGCTACACCTTC
CDR3aa: CAWSVKGNGYTF
len: 12
d_gene: .
abundance: .
v_gene: TRBV30
j_gene: TRBJ1-2

CDR3nt: TGTGCCAGCAGCGCCGGCGGGACGGGGAACACCGGGGAGCTGTTTTTT
CDR3aa: CASSAGGTGNTGELFF
len: 16
d_gene: .
abundance: .
v_gene: TRBV11-3
j_gene: TRBJ2-2

CDR3nt: TGTGCCAGCAGCCAAGATACGAAGCTAGGGTTGCGCGAGCAGTACTTC
CDR3aa: CASSQDTKLGLREQYF
len: 16
d_gene: .
abundance: .
v_gene: TRBV4-2
j_gene: TRBJ2-7

CDR3nt: TGTGCCAGCAGCGGACGGTCTGGCTACACCTTC
CDR3aa: CASSGRSGYTF
len: 11
d_gene: .
abundance: .
v_gene: TRBV2
j_gene: TRBJ1-2

CDR3nt: TGTGCCAGCATGGCTAGGGGCAATGAGCAGTTCTTC
CDR3aa: CASMARGNEQFF
len: 12
d_gene: .
abundance: .
v_gene: TRBV6-5
j_gene: TRBJ2-1

CDR3nt: TGCGCCAGCAGCTTCCAGGGGGTTCAAGAGACCCAGTACTTC
CDR3aa: CASSFQGVQETQYF
len: 14
d_gene: TRBD1
abundance: .
v_gene: TRBV5-1
j_gene: TRBJ2-5

CDR3nt: TGCGCCAGCAGCTGGGGGGACAGGGGTTTAGAGACCCAGTACTTC
CDR3aa: CASSWGDRGLETQYF
len: 15
d_gene: TRBD1
abundance: .
v_gene: TRBV5-1
j_gene: TRBJ2-5

CDR3nt: TGTGCCAGCAGCGTAGGAGGGAGTAAGGTTTACGAGCAGTACTTC
CDR3aa: CASSVGGSKVYEQYF
len: 15
d_gene: .
abundance: .
v_gene: TRBV9
j_gene: TRBJ2-7

CDR3nt: TGCGCCAGCAGTGCACCACAGGGAACGCTAGACAATGAGCAGTTCTTC
CDR3aa: CASSAPQGTLDNEQFF
len: 16
d_gene: .
abundance: once
v_gene: TRBV5-1
j_gene: TRBJ2-1

CDR3nt: TGTGCCAGCAGCTTGATCCCCTATGGTGGGGATGGCTACACCTTC
CDR3aa: CASSLIPYGGDGYTF
len: 15
d_gene: .
abundance: .
v_gene: TRBV5-5
j_gene: TRBJ1-2

CDR3nt: TGTGCCAGCAGCTCCCCTGAGGGTTCTGAGCAGTTCTTC
CDR3aa: CASSSPEGSEQFF
len: 13
d_gene: .
abundance: .
v_gene: TRBV7-9
j_gene: TRBJ2-1

CDR3nt: TGTGCCAGCAGTTACGCGCAGGGGGCAAGTAACACCATATATTTT
CDR3aa: CASSYAQGASNTIYF
len: 15
d_gene: TRBD1
abundance: .
v_gene: TRBV6-6
j_gene: TRBJ1-3

CDR3nt: TGTGCCAGCAGTGAAGGAGGGAGCTATGGCTACACCTTC
CDR3aa: CASSEGGSYGYTF
len: 13
d_gene: .
abundance: once
v_gene: TRBV6-1
j_gene: TRBJ1-2

CDR3nt: TGTGCCAGCAGCAGGACAGGGGAAGGGACTGAAGCTTTCTTT
CDR3aa: CASSRTGEGTEAFF
len: 14
d_gene: TRBD1
abundance: .
v_gene: TRBV3-1/TRBV3-2
j_gene: TRBJ1-1

CDR3nt: TGTGCCAGCAGCTTAGTTCCGGGACAGGGGCGCGAGACCCAGTACTTC
CDR3aa: CASSLVPGQGRETQYF
len: 16
d_gene: TRBD1
abundance: .
v_gene: TRBV7-8
j_gene: TRBJ2-5

CDR3nt: TGTGCCAGCAGCTCCCGGACAGGTGGGGCCTCTGGAAACACCATATATTTT
CDR3aa: CASSSRTGGASGNTIYF
len: 17
d_gene: TRBD1
abundance: .
v_gene: TRBV3-1/TRBV3-2
j_gene: TRBJ1-3

CDR3nt: TGTGCCAGCAGCCAGTCCCCAGGGGGCAAGCAGTTCTTC
CDR3aa: CASSQSPGGKQFF
len: 13
d_gene: TRBD1
abundance: .
v_gene: TRBV14
j_gene: TRBJ2-1

CDR3nt: TGTGCCATCCGGACGGGGACCTATGGGCAGTACTTC
CDR3aa: CAIRTGTYGQYF
len: 12
d_gene: .
abundance: .
v_gene: TRBV6-5
j_gene: TRBJ2-7

CDR3nt: TGTGCCAGCAGCTTAGTGACAACGAACACCGGGGAGCTGTTTTTT
CDR3aa: CASSLVTTNTGELFF
len: 15
d_gene: .
abundance: .
v_gene: TRBV7-6
j_gene: TRBJ2-2

CDR3nt: TGTGCCAGCAGCTCACGGGATCTGGGCGGGGCCAACGTCCTGACTTTC
CDR3aa: CASSSRDLGGANVLTF
len: 16
d_gene: .
abundance: .
v_gene: TRBV7-6
j_gene: TRBJ2-6

CDR3nt: TGTGCCAGCAGCGTCGAGTTCAGGGGGAATGAGCAGTTCTTC
CDR3aa: CASSVEFRGNEQFF
len: 14
d_gene: TRBD1
abundance: .
v_gene: TRBV7-6
j_gene: TRBJ2-1

CDR3nt: TGTGCCAGCAGCGCAGACTCCGGAACCGGGGAGCTGTTTTTT
CDR3aa: CASSADSGTGELFF
len: 14
d_gene: .
abundance: few
v_gene: TRBV4-2
j_gene: TRBJ2-2

CDR3nt: TGTGCCTGGAGTTTAGCGGGACTCTACAATGAGCAGTTCTTC
CDR3aa: CAWSLAGLYNEQFF
len: 14
d_gene: TRBD2
abundance: once
v_gene: TRBV30
j_gene: TRBJ2-1

CDR3nt: TGTGCCAGCATTCAAGGGGCCACCAACACCGGGGAGCTGTTTTTT
CDR3aa: CASIQGATNTGELFF
len: 15
d_gene: .
abundance: .
v_gene: TRBV6-6
j_gene: TRBJ2-2